This TCR beta chain was captured in a study of blood T cell repertoires in COVID-19. Overall study: COVID-19 samples from acute and convalescent phases originated in the United States, Italy and Spain. Nucleic acid was either cDNA or gDNA, and it came from T cells, B-cell-depleted T cells, or PBMCs.

Original analysis: Amplification from reference gene primers served as the basis for estimated nucleated cell counts. Clones were read by immunoSEQ multiplex PCR, and TCRdb kept only the in-frame ones, dropping some. That table gives V, J and clone size, and the DNA gave D and trimming. The data hold 200,000 to 300,000 clones, with 89% observed a single time. Participant age was about 18 to 89 years, and participants resided in around 24 US areas. Germline V CDR1 and CDR2: SGHAT, FQNNGV. V lost 6 bases and J lost 2, with 17 bases in between. The CDR3 runs to 15 residues. Sequencing was done on a sample of PBMCs or T cells enriched from blood (not recorded which). The TCR originated in a woman under 40 with acute COVID-19. The chain employs TRBV11-2 and TRBJ2-7; D is possibly TRBD2 (5 bases). For the CDR3, the DNA is TGTGCCAGCAGTCCCGGACTGATTTCAGCCTACGAGCAGTACTTC. Protein sequence: CASSPGLISAYEQYF.